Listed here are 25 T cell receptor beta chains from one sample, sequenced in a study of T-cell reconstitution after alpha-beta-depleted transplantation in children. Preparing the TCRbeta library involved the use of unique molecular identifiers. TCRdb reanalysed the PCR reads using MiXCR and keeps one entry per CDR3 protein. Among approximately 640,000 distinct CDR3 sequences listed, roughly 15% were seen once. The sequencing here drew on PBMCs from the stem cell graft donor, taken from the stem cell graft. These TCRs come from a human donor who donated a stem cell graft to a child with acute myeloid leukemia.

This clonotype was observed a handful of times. The CDR3 DNA reads as TGTGCCAGCAGCCCGTTCCGCAATGAGCAGTTCTTC. Its translation is CASSPFRNEQFF. The chain couples TRBV7-9 to TRBJ2-1; D not certain. Trimming cost V 5 bases and J 6 bases, with 8 bases left between them. The V gene's germline CDR1 is SEHNR and CDR2 FQNEAQ (reference sequence). CDR3 length equals 12 residues.

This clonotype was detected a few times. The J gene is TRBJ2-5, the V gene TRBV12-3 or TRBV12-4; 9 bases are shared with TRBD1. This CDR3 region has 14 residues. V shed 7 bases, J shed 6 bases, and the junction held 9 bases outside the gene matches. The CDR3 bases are TGTGCCAGCACCCTGGGACAGGGAGTGAAGACCCAGTACTTC. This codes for CASTLGQGVKTQYF.

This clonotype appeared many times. The CDR3 DNA reads as TGCAGCGTTTTCTGGGACACTGGGGCCAACGTCCTGACTTTC. This sequence encodes CSVFWDTGANVLTF. This chain joins TRBV29-1 and TRBJ2-6; D possibly corresponds to TRBD1 (6 bases). The CDR3 is 14 amino acids. Per the germline V gene, CDR1 is SQVTM and CDR2 is ANQGSEA. Trimming removed 5 bases at V and 2 bases at J, with 10 bases between.

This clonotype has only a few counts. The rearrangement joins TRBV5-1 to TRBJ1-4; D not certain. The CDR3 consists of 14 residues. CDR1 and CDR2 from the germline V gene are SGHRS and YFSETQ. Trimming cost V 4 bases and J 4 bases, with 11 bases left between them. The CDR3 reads CASSPGSNNEKLFF. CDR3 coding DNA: TGCGCCAGCAGCCCCGGGTCGAATAATGAAAAACTGTTTTTT.

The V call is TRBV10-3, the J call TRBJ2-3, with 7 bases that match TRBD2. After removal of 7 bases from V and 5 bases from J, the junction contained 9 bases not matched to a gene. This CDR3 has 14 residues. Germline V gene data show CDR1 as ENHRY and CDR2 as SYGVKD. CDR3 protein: CAITRAGRRDTQYF. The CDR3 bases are TGTGCCATCACTCGAGCGGGGCGGAGAGATACGCAGTATTTT.

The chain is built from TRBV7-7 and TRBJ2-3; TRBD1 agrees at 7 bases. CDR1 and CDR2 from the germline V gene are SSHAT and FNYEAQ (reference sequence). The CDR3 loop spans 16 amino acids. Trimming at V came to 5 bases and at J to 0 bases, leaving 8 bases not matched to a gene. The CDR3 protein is CASSPGQATSTDTQYF. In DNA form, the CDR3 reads TGTGCCAGCAGCCCCGGACAGGCTACTAGCACAGATACGCAGTATTTT.

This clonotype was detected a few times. The CDR3 nucleotides read TGTGCCAGCAGCTTAGGGGGGACAGGGTCAGATACGCAGTATTTT. Amino acids: CASSLGGTGSDTQYF. The chain is built from TRBV7-2 and TRBJ2-3; 9 nucleotides agree with TRBD1. This CDR3 has 15 amino acids. Trimming cost V 1 base and J 4 bases; bases outside gene matches: 3. In germline, CDR1 is SGHTA, CDR2 FQGNSA.

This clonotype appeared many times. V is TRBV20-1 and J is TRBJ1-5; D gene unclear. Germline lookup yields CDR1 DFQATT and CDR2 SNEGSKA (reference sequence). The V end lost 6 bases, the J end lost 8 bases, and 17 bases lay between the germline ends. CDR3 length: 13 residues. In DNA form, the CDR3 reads TGCAGTGCCGGTGGGCGGACCGCTAAGCCCCAGCATTTT. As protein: CSAGGRTAKPQHF.

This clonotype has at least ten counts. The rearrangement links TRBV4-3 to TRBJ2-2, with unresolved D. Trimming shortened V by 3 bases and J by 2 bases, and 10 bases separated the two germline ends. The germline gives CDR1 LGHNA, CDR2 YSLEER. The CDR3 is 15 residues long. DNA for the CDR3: TGCGCCAGCAGCCATAAAACGGATAACACCGGGGAGCTGTTTTTT. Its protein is CASSHKTDNTGELFF.

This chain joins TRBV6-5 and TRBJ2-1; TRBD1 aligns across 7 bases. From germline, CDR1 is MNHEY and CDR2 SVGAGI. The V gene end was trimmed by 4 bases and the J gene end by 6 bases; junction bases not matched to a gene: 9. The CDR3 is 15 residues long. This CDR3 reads CASSFTRQGSNEQFF. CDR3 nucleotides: TGTGCCAGCAGTTTCACTAGACAGGGAAGCAATGAGCAGTTCTTC.

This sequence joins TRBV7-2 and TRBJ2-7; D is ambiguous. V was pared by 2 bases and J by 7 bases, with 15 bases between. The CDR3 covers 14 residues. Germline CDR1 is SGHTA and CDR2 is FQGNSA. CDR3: CASSLPESPTEQYF. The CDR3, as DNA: TGTGCCAGCAGCTTACCAGAATCTCCGACGGAGCAGTACTTC.

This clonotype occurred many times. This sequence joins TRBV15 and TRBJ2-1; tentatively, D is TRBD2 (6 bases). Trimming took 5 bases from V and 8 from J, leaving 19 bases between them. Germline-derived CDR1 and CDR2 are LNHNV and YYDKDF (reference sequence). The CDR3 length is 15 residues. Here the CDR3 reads CATSSDSVGEDEQFF. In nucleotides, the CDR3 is TGTGCCACCAGCTCCGACAGTGTCGGGGAGGATGAGCAGTTCTTC.

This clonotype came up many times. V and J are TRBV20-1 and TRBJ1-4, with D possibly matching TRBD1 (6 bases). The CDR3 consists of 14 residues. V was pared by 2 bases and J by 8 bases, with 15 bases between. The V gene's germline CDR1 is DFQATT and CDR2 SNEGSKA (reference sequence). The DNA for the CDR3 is TGCAGTGCTAGAAGGGGGGGGGTAAGCGAAAAACTGTTTTTT. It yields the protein CSARRGGVSEKLFF.

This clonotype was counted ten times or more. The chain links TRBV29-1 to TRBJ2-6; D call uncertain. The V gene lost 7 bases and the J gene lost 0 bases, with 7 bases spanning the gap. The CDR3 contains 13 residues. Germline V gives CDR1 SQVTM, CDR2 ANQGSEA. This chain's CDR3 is CSATSSGANVLTF. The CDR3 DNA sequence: TGCAGCGCCACAAGCTCTGGGGCCAACGTCCTGACTTTC.

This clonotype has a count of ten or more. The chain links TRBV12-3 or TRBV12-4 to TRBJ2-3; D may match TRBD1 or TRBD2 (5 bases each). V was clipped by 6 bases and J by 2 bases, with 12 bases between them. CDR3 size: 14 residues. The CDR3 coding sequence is TGTGCCAGCAGCTGGGGCGGGTCCACAGATACGCAGTATTTT. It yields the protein CASSWGGSTDTQYF.

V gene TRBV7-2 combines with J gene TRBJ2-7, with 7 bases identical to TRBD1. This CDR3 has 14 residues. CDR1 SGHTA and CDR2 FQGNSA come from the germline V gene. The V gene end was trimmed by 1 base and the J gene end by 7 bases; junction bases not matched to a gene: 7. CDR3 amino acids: CASSLVGGEGEQYF. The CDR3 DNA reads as TGTGCCAGCAGCTTAGTAGGGGGCGAGGGTGAGCAGTACTTC.

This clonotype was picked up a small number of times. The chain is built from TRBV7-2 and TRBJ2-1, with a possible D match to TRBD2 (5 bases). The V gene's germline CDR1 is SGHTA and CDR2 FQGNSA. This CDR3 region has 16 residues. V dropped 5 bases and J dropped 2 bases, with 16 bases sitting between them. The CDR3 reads CASSRGPGNAYNEQFF. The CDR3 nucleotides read TGTGCCAGCAGCCGAGGGCCGGGGAACGCCTACAATGAGCAGTTCTTC.

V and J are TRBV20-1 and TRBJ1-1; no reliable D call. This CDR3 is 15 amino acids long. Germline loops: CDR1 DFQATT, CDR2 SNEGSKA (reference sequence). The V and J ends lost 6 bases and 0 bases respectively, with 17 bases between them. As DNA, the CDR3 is TGCAGTGCCGACATAGGCGAACACATGAACACTGAAGCTTTCTTT. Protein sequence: CSADIGEHMNTEAFF.

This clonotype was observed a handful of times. CDR3 loop: CASSAPGTTTRMEQYF. CDR3 DNA sequence: TGTGCCAGCAGCGCGCCCGGGACTACCACCAGGATGGAGCAGTACTTC. The J gene is TRBJ2-5, the V gene TRBV7-2; 7 bases match TRBD2. The junction had 20 bases not matched to a gene; V was cut back by 5 bases and J by 11 bases. In germline, CDR1 is SGHTA, CDR2 FQGNSA. The CDR3 length is 16 residues.

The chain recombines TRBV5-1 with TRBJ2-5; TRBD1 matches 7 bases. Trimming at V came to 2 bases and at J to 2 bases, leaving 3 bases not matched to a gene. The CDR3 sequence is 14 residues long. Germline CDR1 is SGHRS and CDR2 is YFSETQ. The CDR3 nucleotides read TGCGCCAGCAGCTTCTTCAGGGGGCAAGAGACCCAGTACTTC. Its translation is CASSFFRGQETQYF.

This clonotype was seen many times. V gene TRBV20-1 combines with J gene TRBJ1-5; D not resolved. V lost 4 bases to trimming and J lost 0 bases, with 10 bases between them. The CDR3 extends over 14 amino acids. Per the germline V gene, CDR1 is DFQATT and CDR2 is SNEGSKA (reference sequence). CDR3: CSAKNKNSNQPQHF. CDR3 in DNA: TGCAGTGCTAAAAACAAGAATAGCAATCAGCCCCAGCATTTT.

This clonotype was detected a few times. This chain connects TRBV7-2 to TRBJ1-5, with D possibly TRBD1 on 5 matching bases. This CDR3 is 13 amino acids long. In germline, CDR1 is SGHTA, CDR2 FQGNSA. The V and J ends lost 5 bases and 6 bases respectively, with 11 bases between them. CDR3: CASSQGVTQPQHF. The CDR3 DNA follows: TGTGCCAGCAGCCAGGGCGTCACTCAGCCCCAGCATTTT.

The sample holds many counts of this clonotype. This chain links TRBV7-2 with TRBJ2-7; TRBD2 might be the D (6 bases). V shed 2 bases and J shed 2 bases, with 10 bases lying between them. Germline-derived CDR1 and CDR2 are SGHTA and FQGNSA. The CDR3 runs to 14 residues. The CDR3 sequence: CASSLRGIPYEQYF. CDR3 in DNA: TGTGCCAGCAGCTTACGGGGGATCCCCTACGAGCAGTACTTC.

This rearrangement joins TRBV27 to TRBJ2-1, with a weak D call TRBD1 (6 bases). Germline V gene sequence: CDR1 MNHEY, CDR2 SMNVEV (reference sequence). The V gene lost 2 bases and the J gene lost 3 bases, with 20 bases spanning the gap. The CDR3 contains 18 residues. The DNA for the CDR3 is TGTGCCAGCAGTTTAAGATTGTCTGGGCAGGGGTTCTACAATGAGCAGTTCTTC. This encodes CASSLRLSGQGFYNEQFF.

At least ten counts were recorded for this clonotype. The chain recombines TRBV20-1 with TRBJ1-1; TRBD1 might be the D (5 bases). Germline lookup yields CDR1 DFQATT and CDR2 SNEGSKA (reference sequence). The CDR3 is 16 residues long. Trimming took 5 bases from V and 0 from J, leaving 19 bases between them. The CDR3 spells CSAPNGGWGLNTEAFF. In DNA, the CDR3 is TGCAGTGCTCCTAACGGGGGATGGGGCTTGAACACTGAAGCTTTCTTT.